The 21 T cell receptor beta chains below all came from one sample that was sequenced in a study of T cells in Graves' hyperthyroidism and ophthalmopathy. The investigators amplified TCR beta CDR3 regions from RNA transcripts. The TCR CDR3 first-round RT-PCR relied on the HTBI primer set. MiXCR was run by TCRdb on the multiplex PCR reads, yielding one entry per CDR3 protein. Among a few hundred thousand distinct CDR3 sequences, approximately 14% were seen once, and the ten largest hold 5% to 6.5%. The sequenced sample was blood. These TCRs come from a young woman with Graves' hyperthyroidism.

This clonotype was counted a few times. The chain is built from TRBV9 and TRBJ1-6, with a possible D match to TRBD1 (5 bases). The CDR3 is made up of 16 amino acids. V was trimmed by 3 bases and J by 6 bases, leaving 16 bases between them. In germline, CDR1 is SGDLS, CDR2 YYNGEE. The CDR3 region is CASSDDGSGGNSPLHF. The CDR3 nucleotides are TGTGCCAGCAGCGATGACGGGTCTGGGGGTAATTCACCCCTCCACTTT.

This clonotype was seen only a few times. The CDR3 nucleotides are TGTGCCAGCAGCTTACATCGGGAGTGGGAGGGCACAGATACGCAGTATTTT. Translated: CASSLHREWEGTDTQYF. The chain is built from TRBV11-1 and TRBJ2-3, with D maybe TRBD2 (6 bases). Germline CDR1 is SGHAT and CDR2 is FQDESV (reference sequence). The CDR3 covers 17 residues. The V end was cut by 2 bases, the J end by 1 base, with 16 bases between.

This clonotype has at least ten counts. The CDR3 region has the DNA TGCGCCAGCAGTGACAGGGGTCGGGAGACCCAGTACTTC. Protein sequence: CASSDRGRETQYF. The genes are TRBV10-1 and TRBJ2-5; TRBD1 might be the D (6 bases). V was clipped by 3 bases and J by 5 bases, with 10 bases between them. The CDR3 totals 13 residues. Germline CDR1 and CDR2: WNHNN and SYGVQD (reference sequence).

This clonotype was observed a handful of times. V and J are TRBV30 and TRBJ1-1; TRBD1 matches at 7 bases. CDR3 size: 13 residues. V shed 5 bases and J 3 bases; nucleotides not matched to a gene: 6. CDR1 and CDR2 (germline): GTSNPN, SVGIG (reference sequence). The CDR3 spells CAWATGVDTEAFF. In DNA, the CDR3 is TGTGCCTGGGCTACAGGGGTGGACACTGAAGCTTTCTTT.

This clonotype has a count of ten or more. The chain's CDR3 is CASSFAGGIGDTQYF. In nucleotides, the CDR3 is TGCGCCAGCAGCTTCGCGGGAGGAATAGGGGATACGCAGTATTTT. V usage is TRBV5-1 and J usage is TRBJ2-3; 8 bases line up with TRBD2. Germline V gene sequence: CDR1 SGHRS, CDR2 YFSETQ. The V and J ends lost 2 bases and 6 bases, in that order; junction bases with no gene match: 8. This CDR3 contains 15 residues.

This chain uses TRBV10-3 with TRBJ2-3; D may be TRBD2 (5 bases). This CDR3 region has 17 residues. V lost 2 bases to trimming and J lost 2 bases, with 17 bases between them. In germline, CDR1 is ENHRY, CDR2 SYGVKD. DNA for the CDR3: TGTGCCATCAGTGAGATTGGTAGCGCAGACCTCACAGATACGCAGTATTTT. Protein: CAISEIGSADLTDTQYF.

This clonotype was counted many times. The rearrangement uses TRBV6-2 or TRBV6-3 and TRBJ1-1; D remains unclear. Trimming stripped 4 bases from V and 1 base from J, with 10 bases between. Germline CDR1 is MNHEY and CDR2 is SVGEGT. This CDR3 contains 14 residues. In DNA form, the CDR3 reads TGTGCCAGCAGTTTTCCCGGGAGGAACACTGAAGCTTTCTTT. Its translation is CASSFPGRNTEAFF.

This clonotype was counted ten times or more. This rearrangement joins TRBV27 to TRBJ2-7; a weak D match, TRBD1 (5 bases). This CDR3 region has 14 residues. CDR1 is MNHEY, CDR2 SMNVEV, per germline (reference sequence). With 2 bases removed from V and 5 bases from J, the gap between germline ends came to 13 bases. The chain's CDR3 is CASSLQGPSNEQYF. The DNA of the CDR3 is TGTGCCAGCAGTTTACAGGGTCCGTCCAACGAGCAGTACTTC.

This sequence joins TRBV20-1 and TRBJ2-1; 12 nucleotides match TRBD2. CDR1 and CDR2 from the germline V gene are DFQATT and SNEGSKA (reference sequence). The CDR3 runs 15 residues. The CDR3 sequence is CIASTGLAGRNEQFF. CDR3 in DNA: TGCATAGCGTCGACGGGACTAGCGGGTCGCAATGAGCAGTTCTTC.

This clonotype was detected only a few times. In DNA form, the CDR3 reads TGTGCCAGCAGCGTAGTAGGGGGACAGGGGAGCACAGATACGCAGTATTTT. Encoded protein: CASSVVGGQGSTDTQYF. The chain has TRBV9 and TRBJ2-3; 10 bases line up with TRBD1. Germline CDR1 and CDR2: SGDLS and YYNGEE. Losses at the gene ends were 0 bases for V and 0 bases for J; bases not matched to a gene: 4. The CDR3 contains 17 residues.

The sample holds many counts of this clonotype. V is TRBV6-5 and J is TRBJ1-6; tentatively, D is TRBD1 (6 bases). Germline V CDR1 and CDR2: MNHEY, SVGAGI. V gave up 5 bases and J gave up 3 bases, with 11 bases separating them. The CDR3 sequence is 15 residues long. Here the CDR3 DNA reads TGTGCCAGCAGTGCATCGGGACACTATAATTCACCCCTCCACTTT. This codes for CASSASGHYNSPLHF.

CDR3 sequence reads: CASTELAGETQYF. The CDR3 coding sequence is TGCGCCAGCACCGAACTAGCGGGAGAGACCCAGTACTTC. The chain links TRBV5-1 to TRBJ2-5, with 9 bases aligning to TRBD2. This CDR3 has 13 amino acids. The V segment lost 6 bases and the J segment 4 bases; nucleotides outside the gene matches: 4. Germline-derived CDR1 and CDR2 are SGHRS and YFSETQ.

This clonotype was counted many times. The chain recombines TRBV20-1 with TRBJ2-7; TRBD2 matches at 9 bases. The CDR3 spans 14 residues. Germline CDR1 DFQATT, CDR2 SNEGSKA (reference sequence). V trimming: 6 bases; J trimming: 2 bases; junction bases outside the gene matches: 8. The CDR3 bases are TGCAGTGCAGTTTGGGCGGGAGGGCCCTACGAGCAGTACTTC. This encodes CSAVWAGGPYEQYF.

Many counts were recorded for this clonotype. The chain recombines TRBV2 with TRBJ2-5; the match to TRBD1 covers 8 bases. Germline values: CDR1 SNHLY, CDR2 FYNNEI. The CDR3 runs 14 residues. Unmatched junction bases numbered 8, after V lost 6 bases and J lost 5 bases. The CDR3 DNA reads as TGTGCCAGCAGGGCCTCAGGGGGCTCCGAGACCCAGTACTTC. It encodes CASRASGGSETQYF.

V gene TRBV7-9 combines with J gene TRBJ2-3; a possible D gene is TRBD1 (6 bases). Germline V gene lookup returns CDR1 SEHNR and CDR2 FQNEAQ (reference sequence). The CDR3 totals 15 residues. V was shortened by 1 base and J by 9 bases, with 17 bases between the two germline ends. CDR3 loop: CASSLVRERGGTQYF. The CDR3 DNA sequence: TGTGCCAGCAGCTTAGTACGTGAGAGAGGGGGAACGCAGTATTTT.

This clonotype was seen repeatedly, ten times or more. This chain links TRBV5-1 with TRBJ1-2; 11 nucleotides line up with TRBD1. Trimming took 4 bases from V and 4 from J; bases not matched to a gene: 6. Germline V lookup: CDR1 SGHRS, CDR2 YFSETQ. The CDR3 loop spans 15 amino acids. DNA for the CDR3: TGCGCCAGCAGCCCACGGACAGGGGGCGGCTATGGCTACACCTTC. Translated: CASSPRTGGGYGYTF.

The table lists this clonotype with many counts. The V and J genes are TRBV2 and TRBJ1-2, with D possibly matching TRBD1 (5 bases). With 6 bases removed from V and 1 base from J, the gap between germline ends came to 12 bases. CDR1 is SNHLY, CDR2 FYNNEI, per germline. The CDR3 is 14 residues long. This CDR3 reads CASRSGPDNYGYTF. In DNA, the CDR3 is TGTGCCAGCAGATCGGGACCCGATAACTATGGCTACACCTTC.

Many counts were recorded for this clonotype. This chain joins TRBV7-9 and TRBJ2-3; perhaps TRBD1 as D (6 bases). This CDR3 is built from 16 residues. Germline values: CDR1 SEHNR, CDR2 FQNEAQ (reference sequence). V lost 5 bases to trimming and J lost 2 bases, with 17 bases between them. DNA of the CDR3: TGTGCCAGCAGCACAGGACAGACGGGGATCACAGATACGCAGTATTTT. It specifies CASSTGQTGITDTQYF.

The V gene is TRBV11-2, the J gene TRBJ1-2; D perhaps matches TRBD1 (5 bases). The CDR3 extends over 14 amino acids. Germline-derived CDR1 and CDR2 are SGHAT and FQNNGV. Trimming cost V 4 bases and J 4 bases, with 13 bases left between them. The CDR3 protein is CASSSEGAGYGYTF. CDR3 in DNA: TGTGCCAGCAGCTCCGAAGGGGCGGGCTATGGCTACACCTTC.

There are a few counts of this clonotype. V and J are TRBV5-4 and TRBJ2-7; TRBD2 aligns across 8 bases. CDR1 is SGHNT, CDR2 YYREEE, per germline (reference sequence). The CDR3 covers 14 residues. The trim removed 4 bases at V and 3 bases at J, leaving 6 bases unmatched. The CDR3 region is CASSNGLAGYEQYF. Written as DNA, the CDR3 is TGTGCCAGCAGCAACGGACTAGCCGGCTACGAGCAGTACTTC.

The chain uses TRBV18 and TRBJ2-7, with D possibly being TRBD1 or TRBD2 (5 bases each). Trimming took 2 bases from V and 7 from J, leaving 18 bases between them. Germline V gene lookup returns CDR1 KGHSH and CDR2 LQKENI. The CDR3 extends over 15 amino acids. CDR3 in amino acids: CASSPYRDPTGEQYF. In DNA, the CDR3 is TGTGCCAGCTCACCATACCGGGACCCCACGGGGGAGCAGTACTTC.